This is a list of T cell receptor beta chains from one sample in a study of blood T cell repertoires in COVID-19. Measured with immunoSEQ multiplex PCR; TCRdb has only the in-frame clones, and not every one. The repertoire includes some 510,000 clones, approximately 88% of them detected once, and approximately 1.8% sits in the top ten. Source material: PBMCs or T cells enriched from blood (not recorded which). All receptors derive from a woman in her forties who had recovered from COVID-19. Both conserved end residues are part of each CDR3. Fields, in order: J gene, V gene, CDR3 protein.

TRBJ2-1 TRBV19 CASSPGLTYNEQFF
TRBJ1-1 TRBV5-1 CASSPGGSSTEAFF
TRBJ1-3 TRBV19 CASSIVPTGLYTGNTIYF
TRBJ2-3 TRBV21-1 CASSPKGLAGAPPNTDTQYF
TRBJ1-2 TRBV19 CATLPQTGEYGYTF
TRBJ1-5 TRBV18 CASSPARVVQPQHF
TRBJ2-5 TRBV18 CASSLNTGSGETQYF
TRBJ2-3 TRBV11-3 CASSSLAGGVTDTQYF
TRBJ2-2 TRBV12-5 CASGPPSGGLNTGELFF
TRBJ1-2 TRBV18 CASSPPGADSYTF
TRBJ1-2 TRBV7-9 CASSLGSTSPYGYTF
TRBJ2-1 TRBV18 CASSPDRGKLDEQFF
TRBJ1-1 TRBV21-1 CASSKVGAGGRDTEAFF
TRBJ1-2 TRBV6-5 CASTDRGYGYTF
TRBJ2-1 TRBV6-2/TRBV6-3 CASSYFPLAMFF
TRBJ2-7 TRBV4-2 CASSQEKLAGVDEQYF
TRBJ2-7 TRBV3-1/TRBV3-2 CASSQDQVVYEQYF
TRBJ1-1 TRBV6-5 CASIFAAVNTEAFF
TRBJ1-2 TRBV7-9 CASSLGSPANYGYTF
TRBJ1-5 TRBV14 CANTVVHTEAGTGDTYSNQPQHF
TRBJ1-2 TRBV29-1 CSVAGLDNYGYTF
TRBJ2-3 TRBV24-1 CATSAGGLAGGTQYF
TRBJ1-2 TRBV19 CASSDPTSGGGYTF
TRBJ1-5 TRBV7-2 CASSLLGGTNQPQHF
TRBJ2-1 TRBV18 CASSPGGANNEQFF
TRBJ1-1 TRBV2 CARGQLSTEAFF
TRBJ1-4 TRBV7-9 CASSLGTGESRPLF
TRBJ1-1 TRBV18 CASSPQTGALMNTEAFF
TRBJ2-5 TRBV10-2 CASSSDLAETQYF
TRBJ1-2 TRBV11-3 CASSLDRGRGLYGYTF
TRBJ2-2 TRBV19 CASSMAGTNTGELFF
TRBJ2-3 TRBV4-3 CASSQDYGREGLGDTQYF
TRBJ2-3 TRBV6-5 CASRWREEVTDTQYF
TRBJ2-5 TRBV27 CASSSRLADKGQETQYF
TRBJ1-4 TRBV6-6 CASRVQGALEKLFF
TRBJ2-2 TRBV5-6 CASSLVAGGANTGELFF
TRBJ2-3 TRBV5-4 CASGQAGVGTDTQYF
TRBJ2-2 TRBV19 CASSIELAGFGGELFF
TRBJ2-7 TRBV7-9 CASSQTPQIYEQYF
TRBJ2-7 TRBV21-1 CASSKVDRGHEQYF
TRBJ1-1 TRBV3-1/TRBV3-2 CASVLQGMGTEAFF